This TCR beta chain was recovered during a study of T cell repertoires in cytomegalovirus infection. Germline V gene lookup returns CDR1 SGHTA and CDR2 FQGNSA. This CDR3 is built from 14 residues. Trimming pared 1 base from V and 8 bases from J, leaving 14 bases between. Ten or more counts support this clonotype. Using its own MiXCR run on the reads, TCRdb lists one record per CDR3 protein. The repertoire includes roughly 200,000 distinct CDR3 sequences, approximately 9.6% of them detected once, and approximately 4.6% sits in the top ten. This receptor was obtained from a human donor in good health (CMV status not recorded). Some clones in this sample may be carry-over from other donors' samples. V is TRBV7-2 and J is TRBJ1-2; tentatively, D is TRBD1 (5 bases). Sequenced material: PBMCs. Here the CDR3 DNA reads TGTGCCAGCAGCTTAGGGGAGGGGCCTTGGGGCTACACCTTC. Its translation: CASSLGEGPWGYTF.